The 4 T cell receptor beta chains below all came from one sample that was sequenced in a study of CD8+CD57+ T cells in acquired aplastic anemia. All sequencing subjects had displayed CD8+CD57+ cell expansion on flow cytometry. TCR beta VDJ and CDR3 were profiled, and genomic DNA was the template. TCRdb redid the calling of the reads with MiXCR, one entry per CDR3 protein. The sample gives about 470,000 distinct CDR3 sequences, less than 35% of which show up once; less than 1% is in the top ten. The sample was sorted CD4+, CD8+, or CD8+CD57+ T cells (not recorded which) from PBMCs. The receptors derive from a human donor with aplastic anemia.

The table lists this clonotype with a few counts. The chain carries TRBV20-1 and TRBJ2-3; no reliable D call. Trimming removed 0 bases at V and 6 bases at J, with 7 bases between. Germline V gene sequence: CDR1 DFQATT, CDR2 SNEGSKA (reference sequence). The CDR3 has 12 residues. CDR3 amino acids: CSAREGMDTQYF. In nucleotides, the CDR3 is TGCAGTGCTAGAGAAGGGATGGATACGCAGTATTTT.

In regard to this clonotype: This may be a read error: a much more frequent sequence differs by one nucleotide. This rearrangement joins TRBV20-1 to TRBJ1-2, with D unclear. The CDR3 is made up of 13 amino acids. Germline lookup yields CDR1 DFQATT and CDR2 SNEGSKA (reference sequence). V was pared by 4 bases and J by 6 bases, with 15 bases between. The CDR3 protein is CSAIPHGDHGYTF. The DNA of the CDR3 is TGCAGTGCTATTCCGCACGGGGATCATGGCTACACCTTC.

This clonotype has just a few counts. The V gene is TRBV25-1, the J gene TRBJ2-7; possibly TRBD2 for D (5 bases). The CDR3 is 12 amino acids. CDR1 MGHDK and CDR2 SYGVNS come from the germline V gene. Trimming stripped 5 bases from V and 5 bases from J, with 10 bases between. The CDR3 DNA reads TGTGCCAGCAGTCATAGGAGGCACGAGCAGTACTTC. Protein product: CASSHRRHEQYF.

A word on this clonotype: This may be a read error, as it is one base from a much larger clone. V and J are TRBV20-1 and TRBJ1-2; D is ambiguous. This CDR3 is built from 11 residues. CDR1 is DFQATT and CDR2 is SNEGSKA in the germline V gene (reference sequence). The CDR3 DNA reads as TGCAGTGCTGCTCAAGACTATGGCCACACCTTC. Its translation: CSAAQDYGHTF.